This T cell receptor (beta chain) is from a study of T cells in Graves' hyperthyroidism and ophthalmopathy. V lost 0 bases to trimming and J lost 4 bases; unmatched junction nucleotides: 6. CDR1 and CDR2 from the germline V gene are SGHRS and YFSETQ. CDR3 size: 17 residues. Study-wide results and caveats: Most thyroid clonotypes expanded above 0.001 appeared in blood too. Model-based prediction identified ophthalmopathy a median about 7 months prior to its onset.

RNA transcripts provided the source from which TCR beta CDR3 regions were amplified. HTBI primers were used for first-round RT-PCR of the TCR CDR3. TCRdb reprocessed the multiplex PCR reads via MiXCR and lists one record per CDR3 protein. The data hold hundreds of thousands of distinct CDR3 sequences, with approximately 14% observed a single time. Note on this clonotype: Its cognate antigen is unknown.

Sequenced material: blood. V and J are TRBV5-1 and TRBJ2-3, with 12 bases matching TRBD2. This clonotype originated in a woman aged 18-30 years with Graves' hyperthyroidism. The CDR3 bases are TGCGCCAGCAGCTTGGGGACTAGCGGGGTAGGGGCAGATACGCAGTATTTT. This gives the protein CASSLGTSGVGADTQYF.